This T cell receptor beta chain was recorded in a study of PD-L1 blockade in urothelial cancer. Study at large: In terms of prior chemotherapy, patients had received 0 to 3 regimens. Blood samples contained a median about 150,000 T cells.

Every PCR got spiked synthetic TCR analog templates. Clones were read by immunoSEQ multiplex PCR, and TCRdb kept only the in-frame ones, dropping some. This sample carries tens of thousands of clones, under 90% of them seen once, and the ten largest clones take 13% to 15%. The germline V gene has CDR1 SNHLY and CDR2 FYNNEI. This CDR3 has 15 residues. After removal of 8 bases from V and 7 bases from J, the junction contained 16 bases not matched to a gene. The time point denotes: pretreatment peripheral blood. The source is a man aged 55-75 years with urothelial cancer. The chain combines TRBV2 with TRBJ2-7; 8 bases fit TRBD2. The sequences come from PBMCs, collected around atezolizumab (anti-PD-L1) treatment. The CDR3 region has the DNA TGTGCCAGCTCCCTCCAGGGGACTAGTCTTCGGGAGCAGTACTTC. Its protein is CASSLQGTSLREQYF.